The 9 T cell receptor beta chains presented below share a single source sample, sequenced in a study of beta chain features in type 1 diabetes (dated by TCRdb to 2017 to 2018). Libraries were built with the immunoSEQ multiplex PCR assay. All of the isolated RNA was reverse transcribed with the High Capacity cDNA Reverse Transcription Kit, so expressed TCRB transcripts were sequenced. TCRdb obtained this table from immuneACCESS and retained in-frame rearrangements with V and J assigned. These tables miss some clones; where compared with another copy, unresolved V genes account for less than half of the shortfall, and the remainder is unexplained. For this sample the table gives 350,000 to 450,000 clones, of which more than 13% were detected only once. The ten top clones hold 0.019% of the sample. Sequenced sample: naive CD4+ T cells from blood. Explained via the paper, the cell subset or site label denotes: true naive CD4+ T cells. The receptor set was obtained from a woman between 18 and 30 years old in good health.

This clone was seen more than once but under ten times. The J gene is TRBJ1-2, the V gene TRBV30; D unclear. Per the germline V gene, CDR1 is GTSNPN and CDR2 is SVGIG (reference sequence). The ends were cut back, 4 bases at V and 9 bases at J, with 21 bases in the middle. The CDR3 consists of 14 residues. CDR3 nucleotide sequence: TGTGCCTGGAATTCGTATAGACCATCGGGGAGCTACACCTTC. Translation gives CAWNSYRPSGSYTF.

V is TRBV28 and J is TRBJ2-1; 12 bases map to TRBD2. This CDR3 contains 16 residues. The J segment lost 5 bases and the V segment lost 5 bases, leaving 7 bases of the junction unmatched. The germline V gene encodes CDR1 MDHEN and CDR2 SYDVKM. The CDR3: CASSLWTSGTHNEQFF. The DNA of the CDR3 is TGTGCCAGCAGTCTTTGGACTAGCGGGACCCACAATGAGCAGTTCTTC. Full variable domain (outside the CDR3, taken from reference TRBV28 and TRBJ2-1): DVKVTQSSRYLVKRTGEKVFLECVQDMDHENMFWYRQDPGLGLRLIYFSYDVKMKEKGDIPEGYSVSREKKERFSLILESASTNQTSMYLCASSLWTSGTHNEQFFGPGTRLTVL.

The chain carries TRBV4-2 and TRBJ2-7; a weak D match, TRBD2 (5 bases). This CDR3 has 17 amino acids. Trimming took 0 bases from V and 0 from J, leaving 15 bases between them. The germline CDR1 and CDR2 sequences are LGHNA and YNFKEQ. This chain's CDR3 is CASSQDRGGLSSYEQYF. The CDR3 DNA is TGTGCCAGCAGCCAAGATCGCGGCGGACTGAGCTCCTACGAGCAGTACTTC.

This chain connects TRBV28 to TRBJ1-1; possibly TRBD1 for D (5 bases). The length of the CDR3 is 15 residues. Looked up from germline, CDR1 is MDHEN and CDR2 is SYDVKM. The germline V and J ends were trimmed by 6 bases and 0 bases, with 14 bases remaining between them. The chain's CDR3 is CASSPTTALNTEAFF. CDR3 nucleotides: TGTGCCAGCAGCCCGACGACAGCCTTGAACACTGAAGCTTTCTTT.

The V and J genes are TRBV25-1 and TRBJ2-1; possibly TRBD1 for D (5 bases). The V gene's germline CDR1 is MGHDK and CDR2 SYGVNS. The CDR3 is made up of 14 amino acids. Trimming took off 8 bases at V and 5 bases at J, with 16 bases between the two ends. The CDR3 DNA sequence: TGTGCCAGCGTTAGGGCAGGGATCCACAATGAGCAGTTCTTC. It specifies CASVRAGIHNEQFF. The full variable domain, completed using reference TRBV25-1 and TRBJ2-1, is EADIYQTPRYLVIGTGKKITLECSQTMGHDKMYWYQQDPGMELHLIHYSYGVNSTEKGDLSSESTVSRIRTEHFPLTLESARPSHTSQYLCASVRAGIHNEQFFGPGTRLTVL.

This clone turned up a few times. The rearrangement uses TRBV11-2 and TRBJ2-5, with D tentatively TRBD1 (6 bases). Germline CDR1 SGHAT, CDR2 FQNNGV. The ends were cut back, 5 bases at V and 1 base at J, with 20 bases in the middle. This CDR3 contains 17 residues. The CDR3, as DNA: TGTGCCAGCAGCCGAAGGCCGACAGGAAGGGCCCAAGAGACCCAGTACTTC. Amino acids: CASSRRPTGRAQETQYF.

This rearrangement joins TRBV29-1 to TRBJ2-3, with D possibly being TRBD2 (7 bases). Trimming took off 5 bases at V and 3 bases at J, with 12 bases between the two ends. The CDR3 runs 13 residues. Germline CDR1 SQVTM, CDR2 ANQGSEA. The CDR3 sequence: CSVWGGATDTQYF. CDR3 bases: TGCAGCGTTTGGGGGGGGGCGACAGATACGCAGTATTTT.

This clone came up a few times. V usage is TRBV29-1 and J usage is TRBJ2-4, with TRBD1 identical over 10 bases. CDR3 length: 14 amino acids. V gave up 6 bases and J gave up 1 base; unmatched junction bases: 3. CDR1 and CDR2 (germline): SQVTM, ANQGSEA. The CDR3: CSVQGQGAKNIQYF. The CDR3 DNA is TGCAGCGTACAGGGACAGGGGGCCAAAAACATTCAGTACTTC.

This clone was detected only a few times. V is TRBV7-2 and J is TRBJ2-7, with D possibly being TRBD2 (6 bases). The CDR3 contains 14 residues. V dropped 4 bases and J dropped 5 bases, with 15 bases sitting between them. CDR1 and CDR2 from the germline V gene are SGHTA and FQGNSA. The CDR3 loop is CASSSAGWAHEQYF. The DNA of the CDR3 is TGTGCCAGCAGCTCCGCGGGGTGGGCTCACGAGCAGTACTTC.